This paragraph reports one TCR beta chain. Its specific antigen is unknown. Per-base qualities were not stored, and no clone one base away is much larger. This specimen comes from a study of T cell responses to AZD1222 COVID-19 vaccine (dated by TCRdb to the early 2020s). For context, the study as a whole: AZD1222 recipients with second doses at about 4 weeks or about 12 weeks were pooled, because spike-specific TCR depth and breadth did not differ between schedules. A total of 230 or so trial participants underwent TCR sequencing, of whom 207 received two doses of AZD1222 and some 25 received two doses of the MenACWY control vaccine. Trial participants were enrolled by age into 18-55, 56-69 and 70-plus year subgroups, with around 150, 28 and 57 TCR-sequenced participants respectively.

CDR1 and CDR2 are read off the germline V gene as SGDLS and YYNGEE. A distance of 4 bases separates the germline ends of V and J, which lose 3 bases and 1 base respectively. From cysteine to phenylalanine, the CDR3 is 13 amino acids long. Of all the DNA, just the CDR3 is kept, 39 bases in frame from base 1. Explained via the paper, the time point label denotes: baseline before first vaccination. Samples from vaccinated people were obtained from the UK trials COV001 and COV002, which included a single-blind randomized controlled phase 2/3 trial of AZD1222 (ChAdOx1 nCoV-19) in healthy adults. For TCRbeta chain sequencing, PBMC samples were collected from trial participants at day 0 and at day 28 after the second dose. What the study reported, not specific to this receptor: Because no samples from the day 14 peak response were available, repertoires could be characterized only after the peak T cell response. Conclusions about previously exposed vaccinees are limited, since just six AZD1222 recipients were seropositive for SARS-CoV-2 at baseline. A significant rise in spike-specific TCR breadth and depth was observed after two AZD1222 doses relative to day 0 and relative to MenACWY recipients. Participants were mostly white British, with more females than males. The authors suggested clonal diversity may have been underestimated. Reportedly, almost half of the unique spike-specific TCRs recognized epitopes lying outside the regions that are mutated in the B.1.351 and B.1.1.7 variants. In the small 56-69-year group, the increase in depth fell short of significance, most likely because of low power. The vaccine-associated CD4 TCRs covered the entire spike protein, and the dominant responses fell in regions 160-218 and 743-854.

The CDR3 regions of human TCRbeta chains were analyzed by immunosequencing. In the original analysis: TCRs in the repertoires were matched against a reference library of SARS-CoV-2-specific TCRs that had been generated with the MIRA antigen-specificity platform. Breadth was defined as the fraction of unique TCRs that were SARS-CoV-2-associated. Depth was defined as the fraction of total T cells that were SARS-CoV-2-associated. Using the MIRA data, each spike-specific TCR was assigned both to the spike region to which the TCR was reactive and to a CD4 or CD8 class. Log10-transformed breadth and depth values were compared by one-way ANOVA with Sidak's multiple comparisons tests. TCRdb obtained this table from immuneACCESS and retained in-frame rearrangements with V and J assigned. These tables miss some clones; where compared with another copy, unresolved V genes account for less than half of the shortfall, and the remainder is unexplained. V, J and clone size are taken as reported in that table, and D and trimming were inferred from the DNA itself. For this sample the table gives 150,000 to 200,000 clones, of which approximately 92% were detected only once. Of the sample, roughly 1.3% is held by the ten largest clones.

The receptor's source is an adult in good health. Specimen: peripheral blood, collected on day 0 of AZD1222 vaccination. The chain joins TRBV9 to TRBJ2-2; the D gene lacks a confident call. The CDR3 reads CASSGGNTGELFF. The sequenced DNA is TGTGCCAGCAGCGGGGGGAACACCGGGGAGCTGTTTTTT.